This TCR beta chain is from a study of cytomegalovirus exposure and HLA in healthy donors (dated by TCRdb to 2016 to 2017). Background for the entire study: An earlier analysis of fewer than 750 of the donors reported 276 Gb of sequence data and 90 million to 120 million unique TCR beta sequences obtained from roughly 170 million T cells. Roughly 300 gigabases of sequencing data and approximately 85 million unique TCR sequences were included in an early release covering 500 to 750 HLA-typed donors. Among the roughly 370 genotyped donors, 81% belonged to the genetic ancestry cluster associated with self-reported Caucasian donors. The aim of the study was to test whether cataloging public T cell receptors could identify signatures of past pathogen exposure. Using immunosequencing, the study profiled T cell repertoires from around 670 subjects and related those repertoires to cytomegalovirus serostatus. Besides the first cohort of about 730 subjects, a separate validation cohort made up of 120 different subjects was used. To predict cytomegalovirus infection status, the study combined high-throughput TCR immunosequencing, statistical association of individual TCRs with disease status, and machine learning. A later analysis re-analyzed previously published TCR beta repertoires from 666 donors and added high-resolution HLA genotyping to study TCR occurrence patterns. The later analysis used no new phenotypic data to find candidate immune exposures, relying instead on TCR beta sequences and their occurrence across donors. An earlier analysis of approximately 630 of the donors applied high-throughput TCR beta sequencing to assess whether each TCR beta V gene segment acted as functional or pseudogenic. Donor age, sex, ethnicity and CMV serostatus were compiled alongside the repertoire data. Genome-wide SNP genotypes for about 65% of the 666 donors were used in a later genetic analysis, which treated that subset as a discovery cohort. All discovery cohort repertoires had been generated on a single sequencing platform. Both class I and class II loci were covered by HLA typing, at four-digit resolution. Typing coverage differed by locus: A, B, C, DRB1 and DQB1 were typed in roughly 629-630 donors, DQA1 in 500 to 550, DPA1 in some 600, and DPB1 in around 440. Because of strong linkage in the cohort, a few DR-DQ haplotypes were treated as single units for association and clustering. Among some 410 genotyped donors of the cohort, an average of about 240,000 unique TCR beta nucleotide sequences were sequenced per donor, roughly 18% of them non-productive.

In regard to this clone: This clone's antigen is unknown. No clone much larger than this one lies a single base away; base qualities are absent.

The CDR3 holds 13 amino acids from the cysteine to the phenylalanine. Here the CDR3 DNA is all that survives: 39 bases in frame from base 1. CDR1 and CDR2, looked up from the germline V gene, are SQVTM and ANQGSEA. V is clipped by 3 bases and J by 5 bases, and the sequence between their germline boundaries is 13 bases long. The cohort consisted of fewer than 700 healthy bone marrow donors. At the time of sampling, all cohort members were nominally healthy, though unrecorded immune exposures were likely present. The donor was CMV seronegative and belonged to the group of approximately 320 seronegative cohort members. Each donor provided a peripheral blood sample, and peripheral blood mononuclear cells were used for TCR beta sequencing. The Qiagen DNeasy Blood Extraction Kit was used to extract genomic DNA from the blood cell samples. Study-level results and caveats: The earlier analysis of almost 600 of the donors excluded some 16 rarely observed V segments, including chromosome 9 orphons, because counts were too low. CMV serostatus was the only immune exposure information available for the cohort. A later analysis found that TCR association rates varied across HLA loci, with DRB1 alleles showing the most associated TCRs and HLA-C alleles the fewest. Because some donors lacked HLA typing at each locus, the association tests relied only on the typed subset. Some IMGT-functional V segments, including TRBV6-2 and TRBV6-3, could not be told apart with the 87-base-pair reads, so those segments were excluded. A cluster of highly shared sequence variants was judged likely to represent a technical artifact of the sequencing pipeline. A later analysis associated 16,951 TCR beta sequences with specific HLA alleles at a false discovery rate of 0.05. A further reported finding was that TCR beta sequences accurately predicted the HLA-A and HLA-B alleles for most subjects in the first cohort. Presence/absence analyses assumed roughly uniform sequencing depth across donors, an assumption that may not hold. Linkage disequilibrium might explain the correlated functional status among segregating V segments, but an unknown experimental factor could not be ruled out. Compared with equally common non-associated chains, HLA-associated TCR beta chains in a later analysis were more clonally expanded and had lower generation probabilities. The study listed 150 to 200 TCR beta chains as associated with cytomegalovirus. In vitro tests confirmed that three of the cytomegalovirus-associated TCR beta chains recognize cytomegalovirus antigens. Several of the top co-occurrence clusters appeared to be linked to parvovirus B19, influenza, CMV and Epstein-Barr virus, according to a later analysis. An association between a missense DCLRE1C variant and V-gene and J-gene trimming of TCR beta chains was found in a later genetic analysis and replicated in an independent cohort. This cohort had only TCR beta chains sequenced, and the lack of alpha or paired-chain data limited which features could be detected. The classifier was reported to diagnose cytomegalovirus status with high specificity and sensitivity in both the original and validation cohorts. Most TCR sequences were observed very rarely across donors, whereas some public TCRs were present in many individuals. In a later genetic analysis, fewer N-insertions in productive TCRs were reported among donors in an Asian-associated ancestry cluster than the 666-donor mean. In an earlier analysis of roughly 560 of the donors, most TCR beta V segments were observed in productive rearrangements about 87% or about 30% of the time, broadly matching IMGT annotations. It was suggested by the authors that the approach could potentially be generalized to other disease states and immunological phenotypes. Assigning TCR associations to individual alleles was difficult when HLA alleles, especially DR and DQ, strongly co-occurred. A later analysis found that most CMV-associated TCR beta chains appeared HLA-restricted, with HLA associations seemingly driven largely by CMV exposure.

The method was the immunoSEQ multiplex PCR assay. The multiplex PCR relied on a mix of 60 forward primers for TCR Vbeta segments and 13 reverse primers for TCR Jbeta segments. A multiplex PCR assay on genomic DNA amplified the CDR3 region of rearranged TCR beta genes. The Illumina HiSeq System was used to sequence the amplified TCR beta libraries as 87-base-pair reads. On the study's bioinformatics: A later analysis counted about 82 million unique TCR beta chains across the 650 to 700 repertoires, and 9.5 million to 11 million of these chains were shared by at least two donors. To remove PCR and sequencing errors, raw reads were error-corrected and collapsed into unique sequences using a nearest-neighbor algorithm that merged closely related sequences. Alignment of CDR3 sequences to IMGT reference sequences was used to assign V, D and J gene segments. Each retained sequence needed at least a six-nucleotide match to both a V gene segment and a J gene segment. Rearrangements were called productive when the CDR3 lacked stop codons and stayed in frame with V and J; all others were non-productive. Following IMGT convention, CDR3 was defined as the stretch from the second conserved V-encoded cysteine to the conserved J-encoded phenylalanine. The earlier analysis of about 560 of the donors excluded any sequence lacking an unambiguous match to a single V gene segment. An earlier analysis of 587 of the donors classified V segments as functional when productive rearrangements were above 56.7% and as segregating when the standard deviation between donors was above 5%. A statistical classification framework was built for diagnosing cytomegalovirus status from the catalog of TCR beta chain sequences. V and J gene assignment, in a later analysis, came from comparing TCR nucleotide sequences with IMGT/GENE-DB human TR gene sequences. In a later analysis, CDR3 sequences and most-parsimonious VDJ recombination scenarios were assigned using the TCRdist pipeline. In a later analysis, each TCR beta chain was defined by its CDR3 amino acid sequence together with its V-gene family, and reads lacking a unique V-gene family were excluded. As a way to deal with suspected cross-contamination and a sequencing artifact, a later analysis dropped 640 or so nucleotide sequences that were highly shared and had low generation probability. In a later analysis, a clonal expansion index was calculated for each public chain from normalized within-repertoire ranks of inferred template counts. Generation probabilities in a later analysis came from a VDJ recombination model fitted to out-of-frame rearrangements, and those results were checked against IGoR. Hypergeometric tests were used in a later analysis to score TCR-TCR, TCR-HLA and TCR-CMV co-occurrence, with a repertoire-size bias correction applied to the TCR pairs. In a later analysis, false discovery rates were estimated by permuting HLA or CMV assignments 20 times. A later analysis grouped co-occurring TCRs with DBSCAN, adding TCRdist sequence similarity when clustering within HLA-allele-positive subsets. Repertoires with fewer than 30,000 or more than 120,000 public chains were left out of co-occurrence clustering, as were five repertoires with anomalous nucleotide sharing. In its TCRdb copy, this immuneACCESS table keeps in-frame sequences only and misses some clones. Where compared with another copy, unresolved V genes explain less than half of these, and the others have no known cause. V and J calls and clone size are copied from that table; D and trimming were computed from the DNA. The sample yields 150,000 to 200,000 clones; around 79% were counted once. Roughly 1.5% of the sample rests with the top ten.

The receptor comes from a woman in her forties or fifties in good health and CMV-seronegative. Sequenced material: PBMCs. The chain was built from TRBV29-1 and TRBJ2-5; TRBD2 is a possible D gene, resting on 6 matching bases. The CDR3: CSVESLASETQYF. The bases are TGCAGCGTTGAGAGTCTAGCGTCGGAGACCCAGTACTTC.